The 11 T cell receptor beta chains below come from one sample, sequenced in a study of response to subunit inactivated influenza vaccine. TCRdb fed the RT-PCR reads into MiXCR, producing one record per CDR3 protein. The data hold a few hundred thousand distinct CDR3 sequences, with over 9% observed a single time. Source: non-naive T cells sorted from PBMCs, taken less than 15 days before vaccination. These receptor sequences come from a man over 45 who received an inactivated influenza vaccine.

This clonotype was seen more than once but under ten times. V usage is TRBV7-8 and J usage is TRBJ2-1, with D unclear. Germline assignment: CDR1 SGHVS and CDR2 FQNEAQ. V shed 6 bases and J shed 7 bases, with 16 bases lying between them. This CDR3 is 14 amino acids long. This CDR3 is CASRGWANINEQFF. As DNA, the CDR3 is TGTGCCAGCAGGGGATGGGCTAACATAAATGAGCAGTTCTTC.

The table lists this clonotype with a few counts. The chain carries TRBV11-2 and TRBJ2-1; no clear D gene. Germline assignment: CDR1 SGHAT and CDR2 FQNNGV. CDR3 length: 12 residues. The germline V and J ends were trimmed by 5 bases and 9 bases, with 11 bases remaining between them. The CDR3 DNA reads TGTGCCAGCAGCCGATCACGCCGTGAGCAGTTCTTC. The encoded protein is CASSRSRREQFF.

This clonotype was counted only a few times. The CDR3 nucleotides read TGTGCCAGCAGCCCTAGCGGGAGACGCTACAATGAGCAGTTCTTC. It translates to CASSPSGRRYNEQFF. The rearrangement uses TRBV6-2 or TRBV6-3 and TRBJ2-1; 10 bases map to TRBD2. CDR1 is MNHEY and CDR2 is SVGEGT in the germline V gene. Unmatched junction bases numbered 5, after V lost 6 bases and J lost 3 bases. The CDR3 is 15 amino acids.

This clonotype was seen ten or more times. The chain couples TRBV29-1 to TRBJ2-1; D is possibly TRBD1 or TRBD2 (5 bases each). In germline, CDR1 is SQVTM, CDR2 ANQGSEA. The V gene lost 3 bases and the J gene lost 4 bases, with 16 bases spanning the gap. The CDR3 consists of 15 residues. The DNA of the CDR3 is TGCAGCGTTGACAGGGAAGAGGGGATATACAATGAGCAGTTCTTC. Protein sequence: CSVDREEGIYNEQFF.

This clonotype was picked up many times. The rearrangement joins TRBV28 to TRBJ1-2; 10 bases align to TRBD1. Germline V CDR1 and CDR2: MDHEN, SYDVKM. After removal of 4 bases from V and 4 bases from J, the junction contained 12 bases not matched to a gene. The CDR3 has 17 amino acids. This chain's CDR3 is CASSSEATGGVGYGYTF. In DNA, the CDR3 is TGTGCCAGCAGTTCGGAGGCGACAGGGGGCGTTGGCTATGGCTACACCTTC.

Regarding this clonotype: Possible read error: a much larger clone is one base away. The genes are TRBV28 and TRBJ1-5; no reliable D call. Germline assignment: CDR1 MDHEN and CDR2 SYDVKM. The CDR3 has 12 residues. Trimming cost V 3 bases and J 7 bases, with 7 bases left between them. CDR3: CASSLGKQPQHF. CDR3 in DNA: TGTGCCAGCAGTTTGGGGAAACAGCCCCAGCATTTT. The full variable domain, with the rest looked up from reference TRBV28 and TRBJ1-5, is DVKVTQSSRYLVKRTGEKVFLECVQDMDHENMFWYRQDPGLGLRLIYFSYDVKMKEKGDIPEGYSVSREKKERFSLILESASTNQTSMYLCASSLGKQPQHFGDGTRLSIL.

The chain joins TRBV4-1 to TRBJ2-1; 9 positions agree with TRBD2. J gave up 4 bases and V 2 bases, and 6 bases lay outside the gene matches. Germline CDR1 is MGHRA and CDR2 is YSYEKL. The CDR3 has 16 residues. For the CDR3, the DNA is TGCGCCAGCAGCCAACCTAAGCGGGGGGCTTACAATGAGCAGTTCTTC. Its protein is CASSQPKRGAYNEQFF.

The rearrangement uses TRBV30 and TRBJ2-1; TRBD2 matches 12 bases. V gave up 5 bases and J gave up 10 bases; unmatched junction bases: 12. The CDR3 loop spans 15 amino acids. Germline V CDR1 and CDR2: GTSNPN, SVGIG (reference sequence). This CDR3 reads CAWQRATSGRWEQFF. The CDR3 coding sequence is TGTGCCTGGCAGAGAGCGACTAGCGGGAGATGGGAGCAGTTCTTC.

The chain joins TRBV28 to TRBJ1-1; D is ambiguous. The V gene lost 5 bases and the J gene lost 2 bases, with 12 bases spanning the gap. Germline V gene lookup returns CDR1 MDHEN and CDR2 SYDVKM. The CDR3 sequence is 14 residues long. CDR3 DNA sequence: TGTGCCAGCAGTCCGCGGTCCTTAAACACTGAAGCTTTCTTT. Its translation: CASSPRSLNTEAFF.

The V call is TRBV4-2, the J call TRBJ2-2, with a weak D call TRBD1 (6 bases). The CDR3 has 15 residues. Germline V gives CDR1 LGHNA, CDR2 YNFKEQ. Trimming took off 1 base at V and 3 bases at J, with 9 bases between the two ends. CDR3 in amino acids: CASSQVAGDTGELFF. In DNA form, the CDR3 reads TGTGCCAGCAGCCAAGTTGCAGGGGACACCGGGGAGCTGTTTTTT.

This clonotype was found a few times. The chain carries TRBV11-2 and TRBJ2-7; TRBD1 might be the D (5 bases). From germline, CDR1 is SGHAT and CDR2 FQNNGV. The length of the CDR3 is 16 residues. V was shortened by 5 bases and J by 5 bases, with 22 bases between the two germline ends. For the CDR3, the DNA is TGTGCCAGCAGCCCCAATGCTGGACACTCATCCCACGAGCAGTACTTC. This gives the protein CASSPNAGHSSHEQYF.